These 8 T cell receptor beta chains were sequenced from one sample in a study of graft-versus-host responses after intestinal transplantation. Their antigen targets remain unknown. The protocol was immunoSEQ multiplex PCR, while the TCRdb copy is restricted to in-frame clones and leaves out a portion. The table lists tens of thousands of clones, approximately 82% of them singletons. Specimen: unstimulated CD8+ T cells sorted from spleen or lymph node cells, collected before transplant. The source is a human donor who was the organ donor for an intestinal transplant.

The chain uses TRBV5-5 and TRBJ2-5; 15 positions match TRBD2. V trimming: 3 bases; J trimming: 6 bases; junction bases outside the gene matches: 6. The CDR3 length is 16 residues. Germline loops: CDR1 SGHKS, CDR2 YYEKEE (reference sequence). CDR3 DNA sequence: TGTGCCAGCAGCTCTGGACTAGCGGGGGGGCTAAAGACCCAGTACTTC. Protein: CASSSGLAGGLKTQYF.

The chain employs TRBV15 and TRBJ1-4; D remains unclear. This CDR3 is 16 amino acids long. V was shortened by 0 bases and J by 0 bases, with 8 bases between the two germline ends. Germline V gene sequence: CDR1 LNHNV, CDR2 YYDKDF (reference sequence). DNA of the CDR3: TGTGCCACCAGCAGAGATCGGACCCCAACTAATGAAAAACTGTTTTTT. As protein: CATSRDRTPTNEKLFF.

This clone has only one observation. CDR3 protein: CASSILPNGNNEQFF. The DNA for the CDR3 is TGTGCCAGTAGTATTCTGCCTAATGGGAACAATGAGCAGTTCTTC. This chain joins TRBV19 and TRBJ2-1; no definite D call. Trimming removed 3 bases at V and 5 bases at J, with 14 bases between. The germline gives CDR1 LNHDA, CDR2 SQIVND (reference sequence). This CDR3 comprises 15 residues.

The V gene is TRBV18, the J gene TRBJ1-4; D is unclear. Germline V gene lookup returns CDR1 KGHSH and CDR2 LQKENI. This CDR3 is built from 15 residues. Trimming removed 3 bases from V and 4 bases from J, with 12 bases in between. The CDR3 reads CASSPGDRINEKLFF. In DNA, the CDR3 is TGTGCCAGCTCACCGGGAGACCGAATTAATGAAAAACTGTTTTTT.

V gene TRBV4-1 combines with J gene TRBJ1-1, with TRBD1 identical over 7 bases. The CDR3 is 14 amino acids. V was pared by 4 bases and J by 3 bases, with 5 bases of the junction left unmatched. From germline, CDR1 is MGHRA and CDR2 YSYEKL. For the CDR3, the DNA is TGCGCCAGCAGCCCCCGACAGGGCTACACTGAAGCTTTCTTT. Its translation is CASSPRQGYTEAFF.

This chain uses TRBV6-1 with TRBJ2-2; 7 bases line up with TRBD1. V shed 2 bases, J shed 4 bases, and the junction held 7 bases outside the gene matches. CDR1 and CDR2 (germline): MNHNS, SASEGT. There are 16 residues in the CDR3. CDR3 nucleotides: TGTGCCAGCAGTGAAATTCCTGGACAGGTCACCGGGGAGCTGTTTTTT. Its protein product is CASSEIPGQVTGELFF.

CDR3 DNA sequence: TGTGCCAGCAGCCCGAGCGGGACCTCCTACGAGCAGTACTTC. Protein: CASSPSGTSYEQYF. The genes are TRBV7-9 and TRBJ2-5, with 7 bases aligning to TRBD2. The J call may be wrong; the DNA end is better matched by TRBJ2-7. This CDR3 comprises 14 residues. Germline V CDR1 and CDR2: SEHNR, FQNEAQ (reference sequence).

CDR3 region: CASSDSRTPPGLAYEQYF. The CDR3 nucleotides are TGTGCCAGCAGTGACTCGAGGACGCCACCGGGACTCGCCTACGAGCAGTACTTC. This chain links TRBV6-4 with TRBJ2-5; maybe TRBD2 (6 bases). With the DNA end fitting TRBJ2-7 better, the J assignment may be wrong. The germline gives CDR1 MRHNA, CDR2 SNTAGT. The CDR3 totals 18 residues.